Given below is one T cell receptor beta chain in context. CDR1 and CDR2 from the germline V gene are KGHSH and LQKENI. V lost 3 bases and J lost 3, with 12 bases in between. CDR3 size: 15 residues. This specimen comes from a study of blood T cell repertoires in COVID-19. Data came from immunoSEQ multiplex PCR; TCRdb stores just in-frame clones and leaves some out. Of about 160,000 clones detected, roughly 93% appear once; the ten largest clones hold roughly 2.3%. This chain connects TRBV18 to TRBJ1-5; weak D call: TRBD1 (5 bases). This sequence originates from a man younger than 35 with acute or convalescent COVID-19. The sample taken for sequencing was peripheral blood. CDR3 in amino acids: CASSPSQGFNQPQHF. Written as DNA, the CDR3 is TGTGCCAGCTCACCCAGTCAGGGCTTCAATCAGCCCCAGCATTTT.